At least ten counts were recorded for the clone carrying this T cell receptor beta chain. Its antigen is not known. This specimen comes from a study of early T cells in non-severe SARS-CoV-2 infection. The overall study: Chains from this unsorted whole-blood bulk RNA could not be paired. Whole-study findings and limits: VDJdb-based annotation leaned toward anti-spike CD8 responses and missed private and CD4 specificities.

Unique molecular identifiers were attached to individual cDNA molecules. Via MiXCR, TCRdb re-called the 5' RACE reads, giving one row per CDR3 protein. The sample records about 30,000 distinct CDR3 sequences, under 6% being singletons. The CDR3 is made up of 15 amino acids. The germline CDR1 and CDR2 sequences are SGHTA and FQGNSA. J gave up 5 bases and V 5 bases, and 7 bases lay outside the gene matches. The TCR sequence derives from an adult who was a healthcare worker with PCR-confirmed SARS-CoV-2 infection or an uninfected control (not recorded which). Source material: whole blood. The V and J genes are TRBV7-2 and TRBJ2-1; TRBD2 agrees at 9 bases. CDR3 sequence: CASSILAGSHNEQFF. CDR3 nucleotides: TGTGCCAGCAGCATTCTAGCGGGGAGTCACAATGAGCAGTTCTTC.